Described below is a single T cell receptor (beta chain) sequence and its context. The data were taken from a study of cytomegalovirus exposure and HLA in healthy donors. Germline V gene lookup returns CDR1 MNHNS and CDR2 SASEGT. This CDR3 is built from 11 residues. Deletions cut 7 bases from V and 6 bases from J, with 10 bases between. PCR primers comprised 60 Vbeta and 13 Jbeta primers. TCRdb's copy holds only in-frame clones and misses some; the assay was immunoSEQ multiplex PCR. The sample has about 130,000 clones, 74% seen once; the top ten hold less than 4%. Sequenced sample: PBMCs. This chain uses TRBV6-1 with TRBJ2-7; possibly TRBD1 for D (6 bases). The TCR sequence derives from a man aged 40-55 years in good health and CMV-seropositive. CDR3 bases: TGTGCCAGCAAGGGGGTTGCCGAGCAGTACTTC. The encoded protein is CASKGVAEQYF.